The rows below give T cell receptor beta chains drawn from one sample of a study of technical replicates of blood from several donors. The repertoire was sequenced with immunoSEQ multiplex PCR; TCRdb's copy has only in-frame clones and lacks some. The sample consists of about 83,000 clones, about 91% of them appearing once. The specimen was T cells isolated from PBMCs. Receptor source: a human donor in good health. Each CDR3 is given with its conserved first and last residue. D genes are given only for firm matches. Not all rows give a size; the values are once, few, many and, for expanded clones, a class.

CDR3 DNA	CDR3 protein	CDR3 length	J gene	V gene	clone size	D gene
TGCGCCAGCAGTCAGGAAAAACCCGGGACAGACAATTACGAGCAGTACTTC	CASSQEKPGTDNYEQYF	17	TRBJ2-7	TRBV23-1	NA	TRBD1
TGTGCCAGCAGCTTAGGCGGGAGAGAGTACGAGCAGTACTTC	CASSLGGREYEQYF	14	TRBJ2-7	TRBV7-9	NA	TRBD2
TGTGCCAGCAGAAAAAGCGGGACATCCTACAATGAGCAGTTCTTC	CASRKSGTSYNEQFF	15	TRBJ2-1	TRBV13	NA	NA
TGTGCCAGTAGGAGTGGGACTCGATTCTACACAGATACGCAGTATTTT	CASRSGTRFYTDTQYF	16	TRBJ2-3	TRBV19	few	NA
TGCGCCAGCAGCCAAGTGGGGGCTGGGGAGCTGTTTTTT	CASSQVGAGELFF	13	TRBJ2-2	TRBV4-1	few	NA
TGTGCCAGCAGCCAAAATACCGGGACAGGGGGCCGGAGGAACACCGGGGAGCTGTTTTTT	CASSQNTGTGGRRNTGELFF	20	TRBJ2-2	TRBV4-2	NA	TRBD1
TGTGCCAGCAGCACCCCCACGGGACTGTCCTACAATGAGCAGTTCTTC	CASSTPTGLSYNEQFF	16	TRBJ2-1	TRBV7-9	NA	NA
TGCGCCAGCAGCTTGGAAGGAGCGGGAGAGGTAGATGAGCAGTTCTTC	CASSLEGAGEVDEQFF	16	TRBJ2-1	TRBV5-1	NA	TRBD2
TGCGCCAGCAGCCAAGATCAGCAAGGGGTTCGGGAAAAACTGTTTTTT	CASSQDQQGVREKLFF	16	TRBJ1-4	TRBV4-3	NA	NA
TGTGCCAGTAGAACCGGGACAGCTGGTGGCTACACCTTC	CASRTGTAGGYTF	13	TRBJ1-2	TRBV19	NA	TRBD1
TGTGCCAGCAGCTTAGCTCGACAGTTCTCTGGAAACACCATATATTTT	CASSLARQFSGNTIYF	16	TRBJ1-3	TRBV7-9	once	NA
TGCAGCGTTGAAGAAGGACTCTACAATGAGCAGTTCTTC	CSVEEGLYNEQFF	13	TRBJ2-1	TRBV29-1	NA	NA
TGTGCCAGCAGCGTAAGAACTGGGACTAGCATCAATGAGCAGTTCTTC	CASSVRTGTSINEQFF	16	TRBJ2-1	TRBV9	NA	TRBD2
TGTGCCAGCTCCGGGGGGGAGACCCAGTACTTC	CASSGGETQYF	11	TRBJ2-5	TRBV2	NA	TRBD2
TGTGCCAGCAGCTTTTCGGGTTACGAGCAGTACTTC	CASSFSGYEQYF	12	TRBJ2-7	TRBV5-8	NA	NA
TGTGCCAGCAGCCCGGAAGCGGGAGCCACCTACGAGCAGTACTTC	CASSPEAGATYEQYF	15	TRBJ2-7	TRBV7-6	NA	TRBD2
TGTGCCATAAGGACTAGCGGGTTCACAGATACGCAGTATTTT	CAIRTSGFTDTQYF	14	TRBJ2-3	TRBV10-3	NA	TRBD2
TGTGCCAGCAGTTTCTCCCGGGAAAAACTGTTTTTT	CASSFSREKLFF	12	TRBJ1-4	TRBV27	NA	NA
TGTGCCAGCAGTTATAGCGGGAGGACCAACGAGCAGTACTTC	CASSYSGRTNEQYF	14	TRBJ2-7	TRBV6-5	NA	TRBD2
TGTGCCAGCAGTATAATCGGAGGGCCGATCGGGGAGCTGTTTTTT	CASSIIGGPIGELFF	15	TRBJ2-2	TRBV28	NA	NA
TGTGCCTGGAGTCCTCTAGCGGGCACAGATACGCAGTATTTT	CAWSPLAGTDTQYF	14	TRBJ2-3	TRBV30	NA	TRBD2
TGTGCCAGCAGCTTCAACGGCCAAGAGACCCAGTACTTC	CASSFNGQETQYF	13	TRBJ2-5	TRBV11-2	NA	NA